These T cell receptor beta chains were read from a single sample in a study of blood T cell repertoires in COVID-19. Clones were read by immunoSEQ multiplex PCR, and TCRdb kept only the in-frame ones, dropping some. This table holds roughly 250,000 clones, approximately 90% found once. Sequencing input: peripheral blood. The source of these receptors is a woman aged 40 to 55 who had recovered from COVID-19. Each CDR3 is given with its conserved first and last residue. D genes are given only for firm matches. Clone sizes are given selectively: once, few, many, or a class where the clone is expanded.

j_call: TRBJ2-7
v_call: TRBV10-2
clone_size: -
d_call: TRBD2
cdr3_aa: CASTVGLAGLEQYF
cdr3_nt: TGCGCCAGCACCGTTGGCCTAGCGGGTCTCGAGCAGTACTTC

j_call: TRBJ1-2
v_call: TRBV28
clone_size: -
d_call: -
cdr3_aa: CASRTLTGSYGYTF
cdr3_nt: TGTGCCAGCAGGACCCTAACAGGATCCTATGGCTACACCTTC

j_call: TRBJ2-7
v_call: TRBV10-3
clone_size: -
d_call: TRBD2
cdr3_aa: CATVSTSGNYEQYF
cdr3_nt: TGTGCCACCGTCAGCACTAGCGGGAACTACGAGCAGTACTTC

j_call: TRBJ2-7
v_call: TRBV3-1/TRBV3-2
clone_size: -
d_call: TRBD1
cdr3_aa: CASSPTGVVSHEQYF
cdr3_nt: TGTGCCAGCAGCCCTACAGGGGTCGTATCCCACGAGCAGTACTTC

j_call: TRBJ2-7
v_call: TRBV5-4
clone_size: -
d_call: -
cdr3_aa: CASSLAPPYEQYF
cdr3_nt: TGTGCCAGCAGCTTGGCTCCTCCCTACGAGCAGTACTTC

j_call: TRBJ2-3
v_call: TRBV13
clone_size: -
d_call: -
cdr3_aa: CASSLDSRSTDTQYF
cdr3_nt: TGTGCCAGCAGCTTAGACAGCCGTAGCACAGATACGCAGTATTTT

j_call: TRBJ2-3
v_call: TRBV11-2
clone_size: -
d_call: TRBD2
cdr3_aa: CASSVSGTSADTQYF
cdr3_nt: TGTGCCAGCAGCGTTAGCGGGACCTCAGCAGATACGCAGTATTTT

j_call: TRBJ1-4
v_call: TRBV30
clone_size: many
d_call: -
cdr3_aa: CAWGGTGTEKLFF
cdr3_nt: TGTGCCTGGGGGGGCACGGGGACAGAAAAACTGTTTTTT

j_call: TRBJ2-7
v_call: TRBV5-6
clone_size: -
d_call: -
cdr3_aa: CASSPWTSEQYF
cdr3_nt: TGTGCCAGCAGCCCCTGGACTTCCGAGCAGTACTTC

j_call: TRBJ2-3
v_call: TRBV5-1
clone_size: -
d_call: -
cdr3_aa: CASSPGGGPTDTQYF
cdr3_nt: TGCGCCAGCAGTCCCGGAGGGGGCCCCACAGATACGCAGTATTTT

j_call: TRBJ1-5
v_call: TRBV7-9
clone_size: few
d_call: -
cdr3_aa: CASSPGGNQPQHF
cdr3_nt: TGTGCCAGCAGCCCGGGGGGCAATCAGCCCCAGCATTTT

j_call: TRBJ2-7
v_call: TRBV3-1/TRBV3-2
clone_size: -
d_call: TRBD1
cdr3_aa: CASSRDRRNYEQYF
cdr3_nt: TGTGCCAGCAGCCGGGACAGGCGCAACTACGAGCAGTACTTC

j_call: TRBJ2-1
v_call: TRBV7-7
clone_size: -
d_call: TRBD2
cdr3_aa: CASSLKGSLAGVGNEQFF
cdr3_nt: TGTGCTAGCAGCTTAAAAGGGTCGTTGGCGGGAGTGGGTAATGAGCAGTTCTTC

j_call: TRBJ2-2
v_call: TRBV6-5
clone_size: -
d_call: -
cdr3_aa: CASSPRRNTGELFF
cdr3_nt: TGTGCCAGCAGTCCAAGGAGGAACACCGGGGAGCTGTTTTTT

j_call: TRBJ2-7
v_call: TRBV5-1
clone_size: -
d_call: TRBD2
cdr3_aa: CASSQTSGRFDEQYF
cdr3_nt: TGCGCCAGCAGCCAAACTAGCGGGAGGTTCGACGAGCAGTACTTC

j_call: TRBJ1-2
v_call: TRBV7-8
clone_size: -
d_call: -
cdr3_aa: CASSLVGGTRGSGYTF
cdr3_nt: TGTGCCAGCAGCTTAGTGGGGGGGACAAGGGGTTCTGGCTACACCTTC

j_call: TRBJ2-2
v_call: TRBV4-3
clone_size: -
d_call: TRBD2
cdr3_aa: CASSLIAGGSGELFF
cdr3_nt: TGCGCCAGCAGCCTAATAGCGGGAGGGTCCGGGGAGCTGTTTTTT

j_call: TRBJ1-1
v_call: TRBV7-3
clone_size: -
d_call: -
cdr3_aa: CASSPDGANTEAFF
cdr3_nt: TGTGCCAGCAGCCCAGATGGGGCGAACACTGAAGCTTTCTTT

j_call: TRBJ1-3
v_call: TRBV30
clone_size: -
d_call: TRBD1
cdr3_aa: CASGGTGIPRTIYF
cdr3_nt: TGTGCCTCGGGCGGGACAGGGATACCCCGCACCATATATTTT

j_call: TRBJ1-3
v_call: TRBV4-3
clone_size: -
d_call: -
cdr3_aa: CASSQGGAAGNTIYF
cdr3_nt: TGCGCCAGCAGCCAGGGGGGGGCAGCTGGAAACACCATATATTTT

j_call: TRBJ1-1
v_call: TRBV24-1
clone_size: once
d_call: TRBD1
cdr3_aa: CATTGPGGQNTEAFF
cdr3_nt: TGTGCCACCACCGGGCCAGGGGGCCAGAACACTGAAGCTTTCTTT

j_call: TRBJ1-1
v_call: TRBV19
clone_size: -
d_call: -
cdr3_aa: CASSRASDREAFF
cdr3_nt: TGTGCCAGTAGTAGGGCCTCCGACAGGGAAGCTTTCTTT

j_call: TRBJ1-5
v_call: TRBV5-6
clone_size: -
d_call: -
cdr3_aa: CASSWGHRAWDQPQHF
cdr3_nt: TGTGCCAGCAGCTGGGGGCACCGGGCGTGGGATCAGCCCCAGCATTTT

j_call: TRBJ1-4
v_call: TRBV12-3/TRBV12-4
clone_size: -
d_call: -
cdr3_aa: CASGEGGGKLFF
cdr3_nt: TGTGCCAGCGGGGAGGGGGGCGGAAAACTGTTTTTT